The 28 T cell receptor beta chains below all came from one sample that was sequenced in a study of long-term antiretroviral therapy in people with HIV. Assay version v3.0 of immunoSEQ was used, and it was run at survey level. Sequencing used immunoSEQ multiplex PCR; TCRdb keeps in-frame clones, though not all of them. Of approximately 25,000 clones listed, roughly 77% are singletons. Sequences were derived from unsorted PBMCs, sampled 0.5 years after starting antiretroviral therapy. All receptors derive from a woman aged 40 to 49 with HIV.

The CDR3 sequence: CASSLGPGSSYNEQFF. Written as DNA, the CDR3 is TGTGCCAGCAGCTTAGGACCAGGGAGTTCCTACAATGAGCAGTTCTTC. This chain uses TRBV7-6 with TRBJ2-1; D is tentatively TRBD1 or TRBD2 (5 bases each). The CDR3 is 16 amino acids. The V end lost 1 base, the J end lost 1 base, and 11 bases lay between the germline ends. Germline-derived CDR1 and CDR2 are SGHVS and FNYEAQ. Supplemented by reference TRBV7-6 and TRBJ2-1, the full variable domain reads GAGVSQSPRYKVTKRGQDVALRCDPISGHVSLYWYRQALGQGPEFLTYFNYEAQQDKSGLPNDRFSAERPEGSISTLTIQRTEQRDSAMYRCASSLGPGSSYNEQFFGPGTRLTVL.

The rearrangement links TRBV13 to TRBJ2-1; 13 bases are shared with TRBD2. The J segment lost 9 bases and the V segment lost 1 base, leaving 6 bases of the junction unmatched. CDR1 and CDR2 from the germline V gene are PRHDT and FYEKMQ (reference sequence). The CDR3 contains 16 residues. CDR3 coding DNA: TGTGCCAGCAGCTTAGCTGGGACTAGCGGGGTGCTTGAGCAGTTCTTC. This encodes CASSLAGTSGVLEQFF. Filled out from reference TRBV13 and TRBJ2-1, the complete variable domain reads AAGVIQSPRHLIKEKRETATLKCYPIPRHDTVYWYQQGPGQDPQFLISFYEKMQSDKGSIPDRFSAQQFSDYHSELNMSSLELGDSALYFCASSLAGTSGVLEQFFGPGTRLTVL.

This chain uses TRBV28 with TRBJ2-3; 9 positions match TRBD2. The germline V gene encodes CDR1 MDHEN and CDR2 SYDVKM. The CDR3 is 19 residues long. V dropped 8 bases and J dropped 0; count of bases not matched to a gene: 18. CDR3 in amino acids: CASSPAPGLAWPSTDTQYF. DNA of the CDR3: TGTGCCAGCTCCCCGGCCCCGGGACTAGCTTGGCCTAGCACAGATACGCAGTATTTT.

By frequency in the sample, this clone is medium-sized. The chain employs TRBV7-7 and TRBJ2-5; D might be TRBD1 (5 bases). Germline V gene lookup returns CDR1 SSHAT and CDR2 FNYEAQ (reference sequence). The CDR3 has 15 residues. The V end was cut by 0 bases, the J end by 5 bases, with 13 bases between. The CDR3 nucleotides read TGTGCCAGCAGCTTAGCGCGTAGGGGCTTGGAGACCCAGTACTTC. Translated, it gives CASSLARRGLETQYF.

This clone was counted a single time. The chain combines TRBV5-6 with TRBJ2-5, with 8 positions matching TRBD2. Germline CDR1 is SGHDT and CDR2 is YYEEEE. The CDR3 is 17 residues long. The V segment lost 4 bases and the J segment 2 bases; nucleotides outside the gene matches: 13. As DNA, the CDR3 is TGTGCCAGCAGCCGTAGAGTGTATAGCGGGGAACAAGAGACCCAGTACTTC. Protein product: CASSRRVYSGEQETQYF.

The chain employs TRBV10-3 and TRBJ1-2; D remains ambiguous. Trimming stripped 3 bases from V and 7 bases from J, with 9 bases between. The CDR3 spans 12 residues. Germline V gene sequence: CDR1 ENHRY, CDR2 SYGVKD. The CDR3 DNA follows: TGTGCCATCAGTGAAGACTCCCCTGGCTACACCTTC. As protein: CAISEDSPGYTF.

V gene TRBV6-5 combines with J gene TRBJ2-5; the match to TRBD2 covers 7 bases. Germline lookup yields CDR1 MNHEY and CDR2 SVGAGI. Germline trimming cut 8 bases from V and 10 bases from J; bases unmatched to any gene: 1. This CDR3 has 9 amino acids. The CDR3 DNA sequence: TGTGCCAGCCGGGGGGACCAGTACTTC. This encodes CASRGDQYF.

The genes are TRBV4-3 and TRBJ2-2; 8 bases agree with TRBD2. The V segment lost 0 bases and the J segment 4 bases; nucleotides outside the gene matches: 7. CDR1 is LGHNA and CDR2 is YSLEER in the germline V gene. The CDR3 has 17 amino acids. CDR3 nucleotide sequence: TGCGCCAGCAGCCAAGATTTCGACCTAGCGGGCACCGGGGAGCTGTTTTTT. Translation gives CASSQDFDLAGTGELFF.

The chain employs TRBV5-1 and TRBJ1-5; D may be TRBD1 (5 bases). V was trimmed by 4 bases and J by 1 base, leaving 12 bases between them. This CDR3 is 15 amino acids long. Germline CDR1 and CDR2: SGHRS and YFSETQ. Here the CDR3 reads CASSLGGGSNQPQHF. Written as DNA, the CDR3 is TGCGCCAGCAGCCTGGGGGGTGGCAGCAATCAGCCCCAGCATTTT.

This clone was found a few times. The CDR3 loop is CASSYSRGLGGYTF. The CDR3 DNA reads TGTGCCAGCAGTTACTCGAGGGGGCTTGGTGGCTACACCTTC. This sequence joins TRBV6-5 and TRBJ1-2, with TRBD1 identical over 7 bases. The V gene's germline CDR1 is MNHEY and CDR2 SVGAGI. The CDR3 sequence is 14 residues long. The junction had 5 bases not matched to a gene; V was cut back by 0 bases and J by 7 bases.

The chain has TRBV9 and TRBJ2-1; 10 positions match TRBD2. Unmatched junction bases numbered 9, after V lost 2 bases and J lost 7 bases. In germline, CDR1 is SGDLS, CDR2 YYNGEE. There are 16 residues in the CDR3. The CDR3 spells CASSVSASGGLNEQFF. CDR3 bases: TGTGCCAGCAGCGTCTCCGCTAGCGGGGGTCTTAATGAGCAGTTCTTC.

This chain uses TRBV10-3 with TRBJ2-3; 10 bases map to TRBD2. The junction had 6 bases not matched to a gene; V was cut back by 2 bases and J by 4 bases. The CDR3 covers 16 residues. Per germline, CDR1 ENHRY and CDR2 SYGVKD. The CDR3 is CAISEMGSGGPDTQYF. In DNA, the CDR3 is TGTGCCATCAGTGAGATGGGTAGCGGGGGGCCAGATACGCAGTATTTT.

CDR3 region: CASSLQRGRGFF. The CDR3 region has the DNA TGTGCCAGCAGCCTACAGCGGGGGAGGGGGTTCTTC. This chain links TRBV7-9 with TRBJ2-1; 8 nucleotides align to TRBD2. The ends lost 5 bases at V and 15 bases at J; junction bases unmatched: 9. Per the germline V gene, CDR1 is SEHNR and CDR2 is FQNEAQ (reference sequence). The CDR3 runs to 12 residues.

This clone appeared a single time. The chain combines TRBV6-6 with TRBJ2-1, with TRBD1 matching 9 bases. The CDR3 extends over 15 amino acids. CDR1 MNHNY and CDR2 SVGAGI come from the germline V gene (reference sequence). V lost 2 bases to trimming and J lost 7 bases; unmatched junction nucleotides: 6. Written as DNA, the CDR3 is TGTGCCAGCAGTTACAGTCTACAGGGGGCAAATGAGCAGTTCTTC. This translates into CASSYSLQGANEQFF.

Only a few counts were recorded for this clone. The rearrangement links TRBV7-7 to TRBJ2-5; TRBD2 agrees at 9 bases. This CDR3 has 15 residues. Unmatched junction bases numbered 7, after V lost 3 bases and J lost 5 bases. Germline V gives CDR1 SSHAT, CDR2 FNYEAQ (reference sequence). The CDR3: CASSLGSGGMETQYF. The CDR3 bases are TGTGCCAGCAGCTTGGGCAGCGGGGGGATGGAGACCCAGTACTTC.

This clone was found a few times. V usage is TRBV5-1 and J usage is TRBJ1-2; TRBD1 matches at 7 bases. V shed 7 bases, J shed 2 bases, and the junction held 5 bases outside the gene matches. CDR3 length: 13 residues. Germline V lookup: CDR1 SGHRS, CDR2 YFSETQ. CDR3 DNA: TGCGCCAGCCGACGGACAGGAAACTATGGCTACACCTTC. Translated, it gives CASRRTGNYGYTF. Looking up the rest from reference TRBV5-1 and TRBJ1-2 gives the full variable domain: KAGVTQTPRYLIKTRGQQVTLSCSPISGHRSVSWYQQTPGQGLQFLFEYFSETQRNKGNFPGRFSGRQFSNSRSEMNVSTLELGDSALYLCASRRTGNYGYTFGSGTRLTVV.

The V call is TRBV7-9, the J call TRBJ1-1; D is perhaps TRBD1 (5 bases). V lost 5 bases to trimming and J lost 6 bases, with 10 bases between them. Per germline, CDR1 SEHNR and CDR2 FQNEAQ (reference sequence). There are 12 residues in the CDR3. Written as DNA, the CDR3 is TGTGCCAGCAGCCCGACAGTGGCTGAAGCTTTCTTT. The encoded protein is CASSPTVAEAFF.

The chain combines TRBV30 with TRBJ1-2; D not certain. Germline V gives CDR1 GTSNPN, CDR2 SVGIG (reference sequence). V lost 0 bases, J lost 5 bases, and 10 bases lay in between. CDR3 length: 13 amino acids. DNA of the CDR3: TGTGCCTGGAGTGTACGGGAGACTTATGGCTACACCTTC. This translates into CAWSVRETYGYTF.

For the CDR3, the DNA is TGTGCCAGCAGTTTATCGACGAGCAGGGATACGCAGTATTTT. It codes for CASSLSTSRDTQYF. The genes are TRBV27 and TRBJ2-3, with unresolved D. CDR1 is MNHEY, CDR2 SMNVEV, per germline (reference sequence). The CDR3 length is 14 residues. The V gene lost 0 bases and the J gene lost 6 bases, with 10 bases spanning the gap.

This chain joins TRBV19 and TRBJ1-6; D unresolved. The CDR3 has 17 residues. Germline loops: CDR1 LNHDA, CDR2 SQIVND (reference sequence). V was clipped by 4 bases and J by 7 bases, with 20 bases between them. As DNA, the CDR3 is TGTGCCAGTAGTACCTCCCCCGGGCAGGTGATGAATTCACCCCTCCACTTT. The encoded protein is CASSTSPGQVMNSPLHF.

The J gene is TRBJ1-1, the V gene TRBV15, with no clear D. V dropped 4 bases and J dropped 5 bases, with 17 bases sitting between them. The CDR3 covers 15 residues. The germline gives CDR1 LNHNV, CDR2 YYDKDF (reference sequence). The CDR3 reads CATSNKGRLRTEAFF. In DNA, the CDR3 is TGTGCCACCAGCAACAAAGGACGGTTAAGAACTGAAGCTTTCTTT. The variable domain in full, with the rest retrieved from reference TRBV15 and TRBJ1-1, is DAMVIQNPRYQVTQFGKPVTLSCSQTLNHNVMYWYQQKSSQAPKLLFHYYDKDFNNEADTPDNFQSRRPNTSFCFLDIRSPGLGDTAMYLCATSNKGRLRTEAFFGQGTRLTVV.

The J gene is TRBJ2-7, the V gene TRBV7-2; 7 bases map to TRBD2. J gave up 2 bases and V 1 base, and 8 bases lay outside the gene matches. The germline gives CDR1 SGHTA, CDR2 FQGNSA. The CDR3 loop spans 16 amino acids. Here the CDR3 reads CASSLGGGLRAYEQYF. In DNA form, the CDR3 reads TGTGCCAGCAGCTTAGGCGGGGGTCTTAGGGCCTACGAGCAGTACTTC.

The V and J genes are TRBV5-5 and TRBJ1-2; 9 bases match TRBD1. The CDR3 has 14 amino acids. V lost 0 bases and J lost 3; bases outside the gene matches: 0. Germline V gene sequence: CDR1 SGHKS, CDR2 YYEKEE (reference sequence). CDR3 DNA sequence: TGTGCCAGCAGCTTGGGACAGGGGGACTATGGCTACACCTTC. This translates into CASSLGQGDYGYTF.

The chain links TRBV7-2 to TRBJ1-2; 7 bases map to TRBD1. The germline CDR1 and CDR2 sequences are SGHTA and FQGNSA. The CDR3 runs to 14 residues. V dropped 4 bases and J dropped 4; count of bases not matched to a gene: 6. The CDR3 DNA reads TGTGCCAGCAGCTCCGGGACAGCTACCTATGGCTACACCTTC. Its protein is CASSSGTATYGYTF.

The chain uses TRBV4-3 and TRBJ2-1; 10 nucleotides align to TRBD1. J lost 6 bases, V lost 0 bases, and 5 bases had no gene match. CDR3 length equals 16 residues. Per germline, CDR1 LGHNA and CDR2 YSLEER. CDR3 sequence (DNA): TGCGCCAGCAGCCAAGATCAAGGACAGGGGGTCAATGAGCAGTTCTTC. It is translated as CASSQDQGQGVNEQFF.

The CDR3 region has the DNA TGCGCCAGCAGTCAATCTGATTTAACTCCTGGGGCTGAAGCTTTCTTT. It yields the protein CASSQSDLTPGAEAFF. This chain joins TRBV23-1 and TRBJ1-1; D is ambiguous. TRBV23-1 is marked as an open reading frame, function uncertain. The V and J ends lost 0 bases and 6 bases respectively, with 17 bases between them. The length of the CDR3 is 16 residues.

This clone was recorded only once. V and J are TRBV4-3 and TRBJ1-6; 7 positions match TRBD1. Germline V gene data show CDR1 as LGHNA and CDR2 as YSLEER. CDR3 length: 15 residues. Unmatched junction bases numbered 7, after V lost 2 bases and J lost 9 bases. CDR3: CASSQTRDSSSPLHF. The CDR3 nucleotides read TGCGCCAGCAGCCAAACCCGGGACAGCAGTTCACCCCTCCACTTT.

This clone was picked up one time. The CDR3 bases are TGTGCCAGCAGCCCGAGGACTAGCGGGGGGTCCTATACGCAGTATTTT. Its protein product is CASSPRTSGGSYTQYF. The V gene is TRBV7-2, the J gene TRBJ2-3; TRBD2 matches 14 bases. CDR1 and CDR2 from the germline V gene are SGHTA and FQGNSA. V gave up 5 bases and J gave up 7 bases; unmatched junction bases: 8. This CDR3 contains 16 residues.